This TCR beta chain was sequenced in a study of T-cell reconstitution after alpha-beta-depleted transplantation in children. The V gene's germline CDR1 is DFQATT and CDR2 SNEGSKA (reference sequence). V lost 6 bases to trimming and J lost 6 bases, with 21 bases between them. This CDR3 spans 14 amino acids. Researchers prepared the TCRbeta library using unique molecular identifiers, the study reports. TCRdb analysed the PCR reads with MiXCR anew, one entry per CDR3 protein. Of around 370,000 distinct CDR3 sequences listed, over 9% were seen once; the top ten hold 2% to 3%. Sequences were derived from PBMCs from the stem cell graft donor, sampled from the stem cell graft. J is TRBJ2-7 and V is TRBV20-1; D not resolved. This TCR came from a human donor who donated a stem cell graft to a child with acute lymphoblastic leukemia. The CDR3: CSAARSRFSLEQYF. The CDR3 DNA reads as TGCAGTGCCGCTCGGAGCAGGTTTAGTCTCGAGCAGTACTTC.